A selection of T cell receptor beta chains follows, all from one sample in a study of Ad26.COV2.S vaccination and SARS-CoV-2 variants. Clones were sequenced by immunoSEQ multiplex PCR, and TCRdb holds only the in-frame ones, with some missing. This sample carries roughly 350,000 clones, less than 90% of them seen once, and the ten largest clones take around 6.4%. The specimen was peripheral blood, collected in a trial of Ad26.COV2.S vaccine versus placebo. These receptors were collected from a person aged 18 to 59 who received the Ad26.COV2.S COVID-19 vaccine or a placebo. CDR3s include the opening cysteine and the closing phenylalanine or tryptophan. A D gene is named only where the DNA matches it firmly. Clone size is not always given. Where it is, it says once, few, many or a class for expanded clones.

CASSEYEGRGEQYF TGTGCCAGCAGTGAATATGAAGGGAGGGGCGAGCAGTACTTC TRBV6-1 TRBD2 TRBJ2-7 -
CASSLLAGMGSGEQYF TGTGCCAGCAGTTTATTGGCAGGGATGGGATCGGGCGAGCAGTACTTC TRBV27 - TRBJ2-7 -
CASSEYAGADYGYTF TGTGCCAGCAGTGAATACGCAGGGGCGGACTATGGCTACACCTTC TRBV6-1 - TRBJ1-2 -
CASSLRGNGYTF TGTGCCAGCAGTTTAAGGGGTAATGGCTACACCTTC TRBV27 - TRBJ1-2 -
CASSYFPSTGELFF TGTGCCAGCAGTTACTTTCCTTCGACCGGGGAGCTGTTTTTT TRBV6-2/TRBV6-3 - TRBJ2-2 -
CASSYNRAGEQFF TGTGCCAGCAGCTATAACAGGGCTGGAGAGCAGTTCTTC TRBV5-4 - TRBJ2-1 -
CASSKKGTGGKEGNQPQHF TGTGCCAGCAGCAAAAAGGGGACAGGGGGGAAGGAGGGCAATCAGCCCCAGCATTTT TRBV21-1 - TRBJ1-5 -
CASSMSGSGANVLTF TGTGCCAGTAGTATGAGCGGGTCCGGGGCCAACGTCCTGACTTTC TRBV19 - TRBJ2-6 -
CASIQQGSYEQYF TGTGCCAGCATCCAACAGGGTTCCTACGAGCAGTACTTC TRBV6-5 - TRBJ2-7 -
CASSVPTGAGETQYF TGTGCCAGCAGCGTACCTACGGGGGCAGGAGAGACCCAGTACTTC TRBV9 - TRBJ2-5 -
CASSLLAGGSYEQYF TGTGCCAGCAGCTTACTAGCGGGAGGTTCCTACGAGCAGTACTTC TRBV5-4 TRBD2 TRBJ2-7 -
CASSLVPGLSYEQYF TGTGCCAGCAGCTTAGTACCGGGACTCAGCTACGAGCAGTACTTC TRBV7-8 - TRBJ2-7 -
CASSRDRNTDTQYF TGTGCCAGCAGCCGGGACAGGAACACAGATACGCAGTATTTT TRBV7-2 TRBD1 TRBJ2-3 -
CASSLYGRATGEQFF TGTGCCAGCAGCTTATACGGGAGGGCCACGGGTGAGCAGTTCTTC TRBV7-8 TRBD2 TRBJ2-1 -
CASSFRSGNYGYTF TGTGCCAGCAGCTTTAGGTCGGGGAACTATGGCTACACCTTC TRBV13 - TRBJ1-2 -
CASSLVRDRVYGYTF TGTGCCAGCAGCTTGGTCCGGGACAGGGTCTATGGCTACACCTTC TRBV5-6 TRBD1 TRBJ1-2 -
CASSPIPGRGGYGYTF TGTGCCAGCAGCCCTATTCCGGGACGAGGCGGCTATGGCTACACCTTC TRBV6-2/TRBV6-3 - TRBJ1-2 -
CASSGRAQGMTDTQYF TGTGCCAGCAGCGGTCGGGCACAGGGAATGACAGATACGCAGTATTTT TRBV9 - TRBJ2-3 -
CASWQDSYEQYF TGTGCCAGCTGGCAGGATTCCTACGAGCAGTACTTC TRBV6-6 - TRBJ2-7 -
CASSLDTSGSSYNEQFF TGTGCCAGCAGCCTTGATACTAGCGGGAGCTCCTACAATGAGCAGTTCTTC TRBV5-6 TRBD2 TRBJ2-1 -
CASSNGQSLPLHF TGTGCCAGCAGCAACGGACAGTCGCTACCCCTCCACTTT TRBV12-3/TRBV12-4 - TRBJ1-6 -
CASSEVRGQDTEAFF TGTGCCAGCAGTGAAGTTAGGGGGCAGGACACTGAAGCTTTCTTT TRBV2 TRBD1 TRBJ1-1 -
CASSLGGSDTQYF TGTGCCAGCAGTTTAGGGGGCTCAGATACGCAGTATTTT TRBV28 - TRBJ2-3 -
CASSYRDTGELFF TGTGCCAGCAGTTACCGGGACACCGGGGAGCTGTTTTTT TRBV6-2/TRBV6-3 - TRBJ2-2 -
CASSLSGETQYF TGTGCCAGCAGTTTAAGCGGCGAGACCCAGTACTTC TRBV12-3/TRBV12-4 - TRBJ2-5 -
CASSPRQGRYEQYF TGTGCCAGCAGCCCCAGACAGGGTCGGTACGAGCAGTACTTC TRBV5-4 TRBD1 TRBJ2-7 -
CAISDRDRKNTEAFF TGTGCCATCAGTGACCGGGACAGGAAGAACACTGAAGCTTTCTTT TRBV10-3 TRBD1 TRBJ1-1 -
CARRGAIAYNEQFF TGTGCCCGGCGAGGTGCTATAGCCTACAATGAGCAGTTCTTC TRBV6-5 - TRBJ2-1 -
CASSPPQTYSNQPQHF TGTGCCAGCTCACCACCCCAGACATATAGCAATCAGCCCCAGCATTTT TRBV18 - TRBJ1-5 once
CASRGSRTGELFF TGTGCCAGCAGGGGGAGTCGCACCGGGGAGCTGTTTTTT TRBV7-2 - TRBJ2-2 -
CASSRQGAQPQHF TGTGCCAGCAGTAGACAGGGGGCCCAGCCCCAGCATTTT TRBV21-1 - TRBJ1-5 -
CASSQEGLAQNGHTDTQYF TGTGCCAGCAGCCAAGAGGGACTAGCTCAGAACGGACACACAGATACGCAGTATTTT TRBV4-2 TRBD2 TRBJ2-3 few
CASSLFTGNTEAFF TGTGCCAGCAGCCTCTTTACAGGGAACACTGAAGCTTTCTTT TRBV14 - TRBJ1-1 -
CATSDLWPKSSYEQYF TGTGCCACCAGTGATTTATGGCCCAAGAGCTCCTACGAGCAGTACTTC TRBV24-1 - TRBJ2-7 many
CASSSSSGTEAFF TGTGCCAGCAGCTCCTCGTCGGGGACTGAAGCTTTCTTT TRBV7-3 - TRBJ1-1 -
CASSLKLTGPGYF TGCGCCAGCAGCTTGAAACTGACAGGCCCTGGGTACTTC TRBV5-1 - TRBJ2-5 -
CASSQDPARGTQYF TGCGCCAGCAGCCAAGATCCCGCACGGGGTACGCAGTATTTT TRBV4-3 - TRBJ2-3 -
CASSPQGGSKDTQYF TGTGCCAGCAGCCCTCAGGGCGGGAGTAAGGATACGCAGTATTTT TRBV4-2 TRBD2 TRBJ2-3 -
CASSQATVGTEAFF TGTGCCAGCAGCCAAGCCACCGTGGGGACTGAAGCTTTCTTT TRBV11-2 - TRBJ1-1 -
CASSVGGIATNEKLFF TGTGCCAGCAGCGTAGGGGGGATTGCAACTAATGAAAAACTGTTTTTT TRBV9 - TRBJ1-4 few
CASSLETVLNQPQHF TGTGCCAGCAGCCTTGAAACGGTACTAAATCAGCCCCAGCATTTT TRBV6-5 - TRBJ1-5 -
CASSLGILAGEQETQYF TGTGCCAGCAGCTTAGGCATACTAGCGGGGGAACAAGAGACCCAGTACTTC TRBV11-3 TRBD2 TRBJ2-5 -
CASSPGVQEQYF TGCGCCAGCAGCCCCGGGGTCCAGGAGCAGTACTTC TRBV5-1 - TRBJ2-7 -
CASSFRTGEAFF TGTGCCAGCAGTTTCCGGACGGGTGAAGCTTTCTTT TRBV6-5 - TRBJ1-1 -
CASSLTNKETQYF TGTGCCAGCAGCTTAACGAATAAGGAGACCCAGTACTTC TRBV7-3 - TRBJ2-5 -
CASSSVAGETGELFF TGTGCCAGCAGTTCCGTAGCGGGGGAAACCGGGGAGCTGTTTTTT TRBV6-2/TRBV6-3 TRBD2 TRBJ2-2 -
CASSQGGALYEQYF TGCGCCAGCAGCCAGGGTGGAGCCCTCTACGAGCAGTACTTC TRBV5-1 - TRBJ2-7 -
CASSLIQGRGTGELFF TGTGCCAGCAGCTTAATACAGGGTAGGGGGACCGGGGAGCTGTTTTTT TRBV11-2 - TRBJ2-2 once
CSAIGSETQYF TGCAGTGCGATAGGGTCGGAGACCCAGTACTTC TRBV20-1 - TRBJ2-5 many
CASSLGVRETQYF TGTGCCAGCAGCTTAGGGGTCAGGGAGACCCAGTACTTC TRBV7-2 - TRBJ2-5 -
CASSRTGPSSYEQYF TGTGCCAGCAGCCGAACTGGGCCCTCCTCCTACGAGCAGTACTTC TRBV5-4 - TRBJ2-7 -
CASSFSGTENTEAFF TGCGCCAGCAGCTTCTCTGGCACAGAGAACACTGAAGCTTTCTTT TRBV5-1 - TRBJ1-1 -
CASSQLADRTDTQYF TGCGCCAGCAGCCAACTAGCGGACCGCACAGATACGCAGTATTTT TRBV5-1 TRBD2 TRBJ2-3 -
CASSQGTVNTEAFF TGTGCCAGCAGCCAAGGGACAGTGAACACTGAAGCTTTCTTT TRBV3-1/TRBV3-2 - TRBJ1-1 -
CASSKQGGDYGYTF TGTGCCAGCAGCAAACAGGGGGGGGACTATGGCTACACCTTC TRBV28 TRBD1 TRBJ1-2 once
CASSPNPGGTGGYTF TGTGCCAGCAGCCCAAACCCGGGGGGCACCGGTGGCTACACCTTC TRBV7-3 - TRBJ1-2 -
CASSLSDRGITEAFF TGTGCCAGCAGTTTATCGGACAGGGGGATCACTGAAGCTTTCTTT TRBV27 TRBD1 TRBJ1-1 -
CASTPGPTNEKLFF TGTGCCAGCACCCCCGGACCGACTAATGAAAAACTGTTTTTT TRBV9 - TRBJ1-4 -
CASSLEAKMNTEAFF TGTGCCAGCAGCTTGGAGGCAAAGATGAACACTGAAGCTTTCTTT TRBV5-4 - TRBJ1-1 -